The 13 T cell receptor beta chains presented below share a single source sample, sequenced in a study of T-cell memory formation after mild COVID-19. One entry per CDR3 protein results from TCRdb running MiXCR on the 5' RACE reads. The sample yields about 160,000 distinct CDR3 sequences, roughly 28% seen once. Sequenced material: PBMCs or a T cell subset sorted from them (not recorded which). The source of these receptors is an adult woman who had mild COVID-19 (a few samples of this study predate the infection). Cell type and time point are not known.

CDR3 nucleotides: TGTGCCACCAGCAGAGACAGGGGCCTCGTCGAGCAGTACTTC. Protein sequence: CATSRDRGLVEQYF. The chain employs TRBV15 and TRBJ2-7; TRBD1 might be the D (6 bases). CDR1 and CDR2 (germline): LNHNV, YYDKDF (reference sequence). Trimming left V 0 bases short and J 6 bases short, with 12 bases between. There are 14 residues in the CDR3.

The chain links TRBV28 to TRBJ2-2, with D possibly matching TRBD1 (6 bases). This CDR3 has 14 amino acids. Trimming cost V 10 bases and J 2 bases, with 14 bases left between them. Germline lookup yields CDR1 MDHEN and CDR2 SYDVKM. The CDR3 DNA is TGTGCCATCCCGGACAGACCAAACACCGGGGAGCTGTTTTTT. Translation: CAIPDRPNTGELFF.

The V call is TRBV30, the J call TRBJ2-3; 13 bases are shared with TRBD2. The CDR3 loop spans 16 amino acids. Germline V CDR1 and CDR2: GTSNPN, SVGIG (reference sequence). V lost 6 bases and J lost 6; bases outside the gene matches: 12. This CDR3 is CACTLGLAGDRDTQYF. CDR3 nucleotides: TGTGCCTGTACGCTCGGACTAGCGGGAGATCGGGATACGCAGTATTTT.

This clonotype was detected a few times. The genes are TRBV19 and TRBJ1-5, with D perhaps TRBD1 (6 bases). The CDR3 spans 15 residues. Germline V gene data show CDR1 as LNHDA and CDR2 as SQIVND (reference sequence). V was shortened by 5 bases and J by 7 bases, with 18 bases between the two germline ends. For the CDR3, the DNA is TGTGCCAGTAGTGCCCACTCAGGGGCGAAGCAGCCCCAGCATTTT. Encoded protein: CASSAHSGAKQPQHF.

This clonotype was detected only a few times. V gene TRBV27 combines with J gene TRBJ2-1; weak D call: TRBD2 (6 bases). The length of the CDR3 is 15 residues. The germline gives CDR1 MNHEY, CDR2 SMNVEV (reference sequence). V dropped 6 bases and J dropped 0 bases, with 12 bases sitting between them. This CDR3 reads CASSPSEHSYNEQFF. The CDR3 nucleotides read TGTGCCAGCAGCCCTAGCGAGCACTCCTACAATGAGCAGTTCTTC.

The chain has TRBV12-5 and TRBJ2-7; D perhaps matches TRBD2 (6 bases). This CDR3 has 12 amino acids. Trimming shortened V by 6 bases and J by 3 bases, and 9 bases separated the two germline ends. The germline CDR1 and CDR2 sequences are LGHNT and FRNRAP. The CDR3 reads CASGQDYYEQYF. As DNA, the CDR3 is TGTGCTAGTGGACAGGACTACTACGAGCAGTACTTC.

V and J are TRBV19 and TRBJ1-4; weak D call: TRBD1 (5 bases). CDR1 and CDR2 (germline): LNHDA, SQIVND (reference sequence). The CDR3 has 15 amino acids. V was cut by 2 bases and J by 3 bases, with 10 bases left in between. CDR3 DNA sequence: TGTGCCAGTAGTATAATGGGGGGACCTAATGAAAAACTGTTTTTT. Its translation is CASSIMGGPNEKLFF.

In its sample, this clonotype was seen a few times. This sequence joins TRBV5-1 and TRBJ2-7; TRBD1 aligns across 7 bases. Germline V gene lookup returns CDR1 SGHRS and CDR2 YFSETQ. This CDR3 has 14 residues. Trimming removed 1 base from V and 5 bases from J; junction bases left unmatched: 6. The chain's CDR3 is CASSLPAGGDEQYF. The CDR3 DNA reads TGCGCCAGCAGCTTGCCGGCAGGGGGAGACGAGCAGTACTTC.

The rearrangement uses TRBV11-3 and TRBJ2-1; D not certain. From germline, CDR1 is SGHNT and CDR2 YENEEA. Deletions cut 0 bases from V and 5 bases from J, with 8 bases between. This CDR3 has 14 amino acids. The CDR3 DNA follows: TGTGCCAGCAGCTTAGAAGGCACACACAATGAGCAGTTCTTC. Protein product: CASSLEGTHNEQFF. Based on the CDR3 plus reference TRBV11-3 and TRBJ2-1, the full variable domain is EAGVVQSPRYKIIEKKQPVAFWCNPISGHNTLYWYLQNLGQGPELLIRYENEEAVDDSQLPKDRFSAERLKGVDSTLKIQPAELGDSAVYLCASSLEGTHNEQFFGPGTRLTVL.

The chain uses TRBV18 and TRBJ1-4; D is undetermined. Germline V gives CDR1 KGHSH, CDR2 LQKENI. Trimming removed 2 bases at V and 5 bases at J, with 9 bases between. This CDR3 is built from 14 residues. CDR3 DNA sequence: TGTGCCAGCTCACCAGCGGCAGGCAATGAAAAACTGTTTTTT. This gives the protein CASSPAAGNEKLFF. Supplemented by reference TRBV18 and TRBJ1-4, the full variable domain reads NAGVMQNPRHLVRRRGQEARLRCSPMKGHSHVYWYRQLPEEGLKFMVYLQKENIIDESGMPKERFSAEFPKEGPSILRIQQVVRGDSAAYFCASSPAAGNEKLFFGSGTQLSVL.

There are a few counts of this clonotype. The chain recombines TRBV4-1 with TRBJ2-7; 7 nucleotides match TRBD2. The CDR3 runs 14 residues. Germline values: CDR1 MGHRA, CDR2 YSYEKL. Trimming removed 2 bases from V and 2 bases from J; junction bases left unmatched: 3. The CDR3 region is CASSQNRGAYEQYF. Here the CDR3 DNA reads TGCGCCAGCAGCCAAAATCGGGGGGCCTACGAGCAGTACTTC.

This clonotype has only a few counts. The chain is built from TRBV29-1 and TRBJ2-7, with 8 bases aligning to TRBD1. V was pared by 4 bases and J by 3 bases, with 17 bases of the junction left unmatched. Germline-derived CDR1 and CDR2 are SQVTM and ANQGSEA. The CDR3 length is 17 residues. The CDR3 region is CSVGGPGRTGSNYEQYF. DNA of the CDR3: TGCAGCGTTGGAGGGCCGGGTAGGACAGGGTCAAACTACGAGCAGTACTTC.

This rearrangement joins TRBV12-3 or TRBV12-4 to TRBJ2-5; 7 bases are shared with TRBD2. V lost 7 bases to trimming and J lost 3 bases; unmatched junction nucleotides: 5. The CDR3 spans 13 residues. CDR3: CASTLGGKETQYF. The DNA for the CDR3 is TGTGCCAGCACCCTGGGGGGGAAAGAGACCCAGTACTTC.